This T cell receptor beta chain was sequenced during a study of cytomegalovirus exposure and HLA in healthy donors. Study-level background: Membership in the Caucasian-associated ancestry cluster was found for 65% to 85% of a few hundred genotyped donors.

The germline V gene has CDR1 SGHNT and CDR2 YYREEE (reference sequence). The CDR3 runs 13 residues. The germline V and J ends were trimmed by 3 bases and 0 bases, with 7 bases remaining between them. This PCR relied on a set of 60 Vbeta primers and 13 Jbeta primers. Produced via immunoSEQ multiplex PCR; TCRdb's table is partial and in-frame only. This sample has around 240,000 clones, with roughly 82% found just once. This receptor was taken from a woman in her forties in good health and CMV-seropositive. The source material was PBMCs. The J gene is TRBJ2-7, the V gene TRBV5-4; D remains ambiguous. The CDR3 loop is CASSSPSSYEQYF. As DNA, the CDR3 is TGTGCCAGCAGCTCCCCTAGCTCCTACGAGCAGTACTTC. Filled out from reference TRBV5-4 and TRBJ2-7, the complete variable domain reads ETGVTQSPTHLIKTRGQQVTLRCSSQSGHNTVSWYQQALGQGPQFIFQYYREEENGRGNFPPRFSGLQFPNYSSELNVNALELDDSALYLCASSSPSSYEQYFGPGTRLTVT.